The source of this T cell receptor (beta chain) is a study of shared clonotypes between healthy human individuals. The J segment lost 6 bases and the V segment lost 4 bases, leaving 7 bases of the junction unmatched. CDR3 size: 15 residues. Germline V gives CDR1 MDHEN, CDR2 SYDVKM. TCRdb's table, derived via immunoSEQ multiplex PCR, lists solely in-frame clones and lacks some. The sample consists of 490,000 or so clones, over 65% of them appearing once. This TCR derives from a woman aged 40 to 55 in good health. Some clones in this sample may be carry-over from other donors' samples. Sequencing was done on a sample of PBMCs. This chain links TRBV28 with TRBJ2-7; 12 bases agree with TRBD1. The CDR3 coding sequence is TGTGCCAGCAGTTCCGCCGGGACAGGGGGCGGCGAGCAGTACTTC. The encoded protein is CASSSAGTGGGEQYF.